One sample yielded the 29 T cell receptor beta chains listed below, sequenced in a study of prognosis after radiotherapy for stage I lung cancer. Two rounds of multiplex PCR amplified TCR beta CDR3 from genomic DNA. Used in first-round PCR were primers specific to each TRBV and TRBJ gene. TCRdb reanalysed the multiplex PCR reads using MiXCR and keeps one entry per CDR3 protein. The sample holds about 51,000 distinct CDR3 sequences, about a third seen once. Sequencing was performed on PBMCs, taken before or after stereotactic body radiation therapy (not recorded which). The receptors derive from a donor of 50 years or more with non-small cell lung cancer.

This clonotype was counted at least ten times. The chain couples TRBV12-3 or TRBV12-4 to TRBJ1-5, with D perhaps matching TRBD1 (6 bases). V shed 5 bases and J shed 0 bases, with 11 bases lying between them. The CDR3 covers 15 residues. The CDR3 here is CASSPGQYSNQPQHF. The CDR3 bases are TGTGCCAGCAGTCCCGGACAGTATAGCAATCAGCCCCAGCATTTT.

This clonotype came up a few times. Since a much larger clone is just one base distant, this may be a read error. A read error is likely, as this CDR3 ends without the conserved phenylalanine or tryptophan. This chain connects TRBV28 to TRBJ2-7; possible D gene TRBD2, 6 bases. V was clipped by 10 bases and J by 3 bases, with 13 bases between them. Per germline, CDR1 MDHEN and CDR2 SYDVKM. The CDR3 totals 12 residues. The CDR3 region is CATSLGGYEQYL. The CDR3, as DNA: TGTGCCACCTCGTTGGGGGGCTACGAGCAGTACTTA.

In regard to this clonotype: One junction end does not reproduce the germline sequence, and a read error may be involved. In nucleotides, the CDR3 is TGTGCCAACAGTTTCCCGATGGGTACTAGCTGTATAATCACAGATACGCAGTATTTT. This codes for CANSFPMGTSCIITDTQYF. The V call is TRBV28, the J call TRBJ2-3; D possibly corresponds to TRBD2 (6 bases). Germline V gene sequence: CDR1 MDHEN, CDR2 SYDVKM. The CDR3 is made up of 19 amino acids.

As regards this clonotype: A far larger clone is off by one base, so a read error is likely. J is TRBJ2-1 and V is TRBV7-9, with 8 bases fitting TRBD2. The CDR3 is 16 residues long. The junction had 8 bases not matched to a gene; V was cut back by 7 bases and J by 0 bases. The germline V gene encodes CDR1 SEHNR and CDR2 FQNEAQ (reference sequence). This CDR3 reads CASISISGSSYNEQFF. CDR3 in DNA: TGTGCCAGCATCTCGATAAGCGGGAGCTCCTACAATGAGCAGTTCTTC.

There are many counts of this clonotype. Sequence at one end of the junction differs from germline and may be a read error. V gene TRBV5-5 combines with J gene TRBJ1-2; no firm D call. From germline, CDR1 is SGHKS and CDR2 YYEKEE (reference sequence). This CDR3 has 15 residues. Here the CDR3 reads CAGSSTRGRLYGYTF. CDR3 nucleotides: TGTGCCGGCAGCTCGACCCGCGGACGGCTCTATGGCTACACCTTC.

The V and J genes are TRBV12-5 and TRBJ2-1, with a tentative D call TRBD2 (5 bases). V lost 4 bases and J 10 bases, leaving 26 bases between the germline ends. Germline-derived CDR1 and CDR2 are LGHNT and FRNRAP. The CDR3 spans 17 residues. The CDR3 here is CASGSTNREIVPTEQFF. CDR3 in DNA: TGTGCTAGTGGTTCGACGAACCGGGAAATAGTCCCCACCGAGCAGTTCTTC.

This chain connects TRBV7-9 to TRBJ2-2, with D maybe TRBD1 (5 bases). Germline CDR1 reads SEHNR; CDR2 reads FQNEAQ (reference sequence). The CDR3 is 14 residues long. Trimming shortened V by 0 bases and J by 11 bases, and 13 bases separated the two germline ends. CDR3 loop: CASSLAQGTVELFF. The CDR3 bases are TGTGCCAGCAGCTTAGCGCAGGGAACCGTTGAGCTGTTTTTT.

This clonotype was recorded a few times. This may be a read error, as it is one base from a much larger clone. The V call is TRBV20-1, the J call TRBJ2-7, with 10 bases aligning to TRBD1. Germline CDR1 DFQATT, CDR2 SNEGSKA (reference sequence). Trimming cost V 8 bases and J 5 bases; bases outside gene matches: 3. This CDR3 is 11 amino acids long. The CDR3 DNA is TGCAGTTCTGGGACAGGGGACGAGCAGTACTTC. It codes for CSSGTGDEQYF.

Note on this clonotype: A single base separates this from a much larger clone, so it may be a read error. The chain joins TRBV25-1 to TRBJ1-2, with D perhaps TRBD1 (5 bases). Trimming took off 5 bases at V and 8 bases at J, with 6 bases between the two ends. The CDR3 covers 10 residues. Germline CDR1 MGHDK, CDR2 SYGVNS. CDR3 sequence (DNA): TGTGCCAGCAGTTCAGGGGGCTACACCTTC. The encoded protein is CASSSGGYTF.

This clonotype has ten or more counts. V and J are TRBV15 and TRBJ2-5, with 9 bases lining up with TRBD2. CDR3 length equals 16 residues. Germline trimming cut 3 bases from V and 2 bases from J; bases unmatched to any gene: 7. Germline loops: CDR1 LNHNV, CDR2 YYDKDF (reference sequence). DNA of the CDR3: TGTGCCACCAGCAGGACGCGCGGGGGGGTTCAAGAGACCCAGTACTTC. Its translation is CATSRTRGGVQETQYF.

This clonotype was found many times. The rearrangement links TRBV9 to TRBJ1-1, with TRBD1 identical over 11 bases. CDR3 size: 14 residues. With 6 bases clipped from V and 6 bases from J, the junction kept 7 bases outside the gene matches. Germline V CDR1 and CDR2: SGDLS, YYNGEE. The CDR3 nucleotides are TGTGCCAGCACCCGATCGGGACAGGGGGCTGAAGCTTTCTTT. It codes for CASTRSGQGAEAFF.

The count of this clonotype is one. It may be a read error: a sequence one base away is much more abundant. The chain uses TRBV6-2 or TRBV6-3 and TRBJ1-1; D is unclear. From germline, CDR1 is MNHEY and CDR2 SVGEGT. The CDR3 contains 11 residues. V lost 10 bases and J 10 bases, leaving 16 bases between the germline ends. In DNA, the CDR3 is TGTGCCAACAGCTCCTACTCGCTAGCTTTCTTT. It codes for CANSSYSLAFF.

The CDR3 DNA reads TGTGCCAGTACCGCAGGACAGGGAAGAACAGATACGCAGTATTTT. Translated, it gives CASTAGQGRTDTQYF. V and J are TRBV19 and TRBJ2-3; 8 bases match TRBD1. Germline CDR1 reads LNHDA; CDR2 reads SQIVND (reference sequence). V lost 7 bases to trimming and J lost 3 bases; unmatched junction nucleotides: 9. The CDR3 is 15 residues long.

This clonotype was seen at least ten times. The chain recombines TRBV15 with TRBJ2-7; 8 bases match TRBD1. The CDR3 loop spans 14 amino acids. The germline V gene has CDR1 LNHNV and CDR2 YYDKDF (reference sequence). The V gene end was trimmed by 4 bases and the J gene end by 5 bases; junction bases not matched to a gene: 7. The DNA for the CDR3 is TGTGCCACCAGCACCTTCGGACAGGGAAACGAGCAGTACTTC. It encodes CATSTFGQGNEQYF. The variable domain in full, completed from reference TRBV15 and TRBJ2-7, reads DAMVIQNPRYQVTQFGKPVTLSCSQTLNHNVMYWYQQKSSQAPKLLFHYYDKDFNNEADTPDNFQSRRPNTSFCFLDIRSPGLGDTAMYLCATSTFGQGNEQYFGPGTRLTVT.

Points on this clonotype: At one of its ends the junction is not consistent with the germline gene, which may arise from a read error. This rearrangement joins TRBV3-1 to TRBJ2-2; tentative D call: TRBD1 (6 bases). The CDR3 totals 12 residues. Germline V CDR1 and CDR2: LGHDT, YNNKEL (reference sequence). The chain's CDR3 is CASRQGDGEQFF. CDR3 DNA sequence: TGTGCCAGCAGACAGGGAGACGGGGAGCAGTTTTTT. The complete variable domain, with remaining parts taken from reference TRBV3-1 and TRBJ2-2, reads DTAVSQTPKYLVTQMGNDKSIKCEQNLGHDTMYWYKQDSKKFLKIMFSYNNKELIINETVPNRFSPKSPDKAHLNLHINSLELGDSAVYFCASRQGDGEQFFGEGSRLTVL.

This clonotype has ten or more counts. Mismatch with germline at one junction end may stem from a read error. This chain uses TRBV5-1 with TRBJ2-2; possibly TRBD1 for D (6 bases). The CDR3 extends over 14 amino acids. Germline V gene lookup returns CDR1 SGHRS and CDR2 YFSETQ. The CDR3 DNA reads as TGCGCCGGCAGCTTGGACAGAGGGTCCGGGGAGCTGTTTTTT. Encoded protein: CAGSLDRGSGELFF.

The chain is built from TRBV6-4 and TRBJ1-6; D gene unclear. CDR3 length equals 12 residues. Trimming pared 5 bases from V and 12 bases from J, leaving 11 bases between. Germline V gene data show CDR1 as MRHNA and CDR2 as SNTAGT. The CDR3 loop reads CASSCAGVPLHF. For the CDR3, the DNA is TGTGCCAGCAGTTGCGCCGGGGTACCCCTCCACTTT.

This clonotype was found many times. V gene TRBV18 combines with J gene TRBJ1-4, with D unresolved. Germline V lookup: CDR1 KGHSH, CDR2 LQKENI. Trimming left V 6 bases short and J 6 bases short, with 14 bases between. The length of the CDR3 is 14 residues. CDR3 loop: CASSRRGTDEKLFF. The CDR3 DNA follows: TGTGCCAGCTCCCGGCGGGGTACGGATGAAAAACTGTTTTTT.

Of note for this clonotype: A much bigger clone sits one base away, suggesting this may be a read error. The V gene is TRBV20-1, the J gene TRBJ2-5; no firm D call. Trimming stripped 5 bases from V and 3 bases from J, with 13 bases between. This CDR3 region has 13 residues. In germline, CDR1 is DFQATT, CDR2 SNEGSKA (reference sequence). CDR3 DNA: TGCAGTGCTGAAACATGGTGGGAAGAGACCCAGTACTTC. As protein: CSAETWWEETQYF.

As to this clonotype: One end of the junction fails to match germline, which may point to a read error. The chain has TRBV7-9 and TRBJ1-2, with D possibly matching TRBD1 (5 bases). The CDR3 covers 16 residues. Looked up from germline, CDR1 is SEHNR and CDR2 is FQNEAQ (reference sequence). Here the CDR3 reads CASILAGVLANYGYTF. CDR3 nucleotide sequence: TGTGCCAGCATCTTAGCGGGGGTCTTAGCTAACTATGGCTACACCTTC. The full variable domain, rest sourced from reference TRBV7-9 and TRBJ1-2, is DTGVSQNPRHKITKRGQNVTFRCDPISEHNRLYWYRQTLGQGPEFLTYFQNEAQLEKSRLLSDRFSAERPKGSFSTLEIQRTEQGDSAMYLCASILAGVLANYGYTFGSGTRLTVV.

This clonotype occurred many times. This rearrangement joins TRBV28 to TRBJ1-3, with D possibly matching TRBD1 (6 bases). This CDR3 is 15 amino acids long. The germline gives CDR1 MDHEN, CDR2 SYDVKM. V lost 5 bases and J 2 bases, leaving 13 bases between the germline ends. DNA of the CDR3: TGTGCCAGCAGTATCGCAGGGGCGGCTGGAAACACCATATATTTT. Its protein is CASSIAGAAGNTIYF.

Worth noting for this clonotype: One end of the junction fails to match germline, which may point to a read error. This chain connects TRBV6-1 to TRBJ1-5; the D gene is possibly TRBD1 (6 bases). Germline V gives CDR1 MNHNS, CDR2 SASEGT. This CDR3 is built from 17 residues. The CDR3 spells CARPIPPSWGGYQLQHF. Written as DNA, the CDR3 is TGTGCCAGACCGATCCCTCCGTCATGGGGGGGCTATCAGCTCCAGCATTTT.

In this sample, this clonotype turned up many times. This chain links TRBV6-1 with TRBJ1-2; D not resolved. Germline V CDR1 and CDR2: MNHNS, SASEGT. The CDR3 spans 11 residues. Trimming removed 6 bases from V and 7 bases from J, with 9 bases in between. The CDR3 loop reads CASRRDAGYTF. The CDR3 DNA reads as TGTGCCAGCAGGAGAGATGCTGGCTACACCTTC.

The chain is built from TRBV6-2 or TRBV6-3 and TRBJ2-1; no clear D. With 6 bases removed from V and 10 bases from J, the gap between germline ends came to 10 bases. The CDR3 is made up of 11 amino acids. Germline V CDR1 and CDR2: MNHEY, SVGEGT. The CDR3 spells CASRIGKEQFF. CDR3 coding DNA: TGTGCCAGCAGGATAGGTAAAGAGCAGTTCTTC.

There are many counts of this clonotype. CDR3 nucleotide sequence: TGTGCCAGCAGCCCGGTGGACGGTTTGGGAACAGAGACCCAGTACTTC. It specifies CASSPVDGLGTETQYF. The rearrangement joins TRBV11-2 to TRBJ2-5; D is undetermined. Trimming left V 5 bases short and J 4 bases short, with 20 bases between. The germline V gene encodes CDR1 SGHAT and CDR2 FQNNGV. The CDR3 extends over 16 amino acids.

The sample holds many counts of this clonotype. This CDR3 is CATYTGTGGEGDQPQHF. The DNA for the CDR3 is TGTGCCACCTATACCGGGACAGGGGGCGAAGGCGATCAGCCCCAGCATTTT. This sequence joins TRBV10-3 and TRBJ1-5, with TRBD1 identical over 12 bases. Germline loops: CDR1 ENHRY, CDR2 SYGVKD. The ends lost 10 bases at V and 5 bases at J; junction bases unmatched: 15. This CDR3 spans 17 amino acids.

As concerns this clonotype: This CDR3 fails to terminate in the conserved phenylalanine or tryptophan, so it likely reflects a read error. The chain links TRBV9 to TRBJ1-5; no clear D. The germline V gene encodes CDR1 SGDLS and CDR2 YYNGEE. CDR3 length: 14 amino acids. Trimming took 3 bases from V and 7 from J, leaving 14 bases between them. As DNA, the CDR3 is TGTGCCAGCAGCGCCTCCACCGGTCCCCAGCCCCAGCATGTT. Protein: CASSASTGPQPQHV.

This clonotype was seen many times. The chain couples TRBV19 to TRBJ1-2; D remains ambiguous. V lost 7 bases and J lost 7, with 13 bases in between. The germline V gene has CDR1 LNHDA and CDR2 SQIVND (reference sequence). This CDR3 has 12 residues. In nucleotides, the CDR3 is TGTGCCAGTAAAGCACAAGAGCCTGGCTACACCTTC. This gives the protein CASKAQEPGYTF.

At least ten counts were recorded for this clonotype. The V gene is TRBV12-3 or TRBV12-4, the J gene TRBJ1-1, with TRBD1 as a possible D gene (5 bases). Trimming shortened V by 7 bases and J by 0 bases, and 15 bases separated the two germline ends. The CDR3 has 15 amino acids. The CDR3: CASTSILGVNTEAFF. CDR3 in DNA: TGTGCCAGCACATCAATATTGGGGGTGAACACTGAAGCTTTCTTT.